Below, one TCR beta chain is given with its context. Its antigen is unknown. This sample was taken from a study of cytomegalovirus exposure and HLA in healthy donors. Findings and limits, study-wide: CMV antigen specificity was confirmed in vitro for a few CMV-associated chains. Associated with HLA alleles at 0.05 false discovery rate in a later analysis were approximately 17,000 TCR beta sequences. Presence/absence analyses supposed approximately even sequencing depth among donors.

Germline assignment: CDR1 SGHTA and CDR2 FQGNSA. Trimming at V came to 2 bases and at J to 7 bases, leaving 4 bases not matched to a gene. The CDR3 consists of 16 residues. Researchers ran the PCR with 60 Vbeta and 13 Jbeta primers. The method was immunoSEQ multiplex PCR; TCRdb's version includes in-frame clones alone and lacks a portion of them. The data hold about 65,000 clones, with approximately 78% observed a single time. This clonotype was obtained from a girl aged 5-17 years in good health and CMV-seropositive. Sequencing used PBMCs. The chain uses TRBV7-2 and TRBJ2-1; 14 bases align to TRBD2. The CDR3 region is CASSLSGLAGENEQFF. DNA of the CDR3: TGTGCCAGCAGCTTATCGGGACTAGCGGGAGAAAATGAGCAGTTCTTC.